Presented here are 31 T cell receptor beta chains from one specimen sequenced in a study of T cells in Graves' hyperthyroidism and ophthalmopathy. Authors of the study amplified TCR beta CDR3 regions from RNA transcripts. Primed by the HTBI set, a first-round RT-PCR was run on the TCR CDR3. TCRdb reanalysed the multiplex PCR reads using MiXCR and keeps one entry per CDR3 protein. Among approximately 400,000 distinct CDR3 sequences listed, about 16% were seen once. The sequenced sample was blood. Every receptor here comes from a woman between 25 and 40 years old with Graves' hyperthyroidism.

This clonotype was found many times. The CDR3 sequence: CSASQRYNEQFF. DNA for the CDR3: TGCAGTGCTAGTCAGCGGTACAATGAGCAGTTCTTC. The chain carries TRBV20-1 and TRBJ2-1; a weak D match, TRBD2 (5 bases). Germline CDR1 and CDR2: DFQATT and SNEGSKA (reference sequence). This CDR3 contains 12 residues. The V and J ends lost 3 bases and 4 bases respectively, with 7 bases between them.

Comments on this clonotype: A much more abundant neighbour one base away suggests this may be a read error. V usage is TRBV30 and J usage is TRBJ2-7; D is ambiguous. The germline CDR1 and CDR2 sequences are GTSNPN and SVGIG (reference sequence). CDR3 size: 15 residues. The V end was cut by 2 bases, the J end by 2 bases, with 16 bases between. For the CDR3, the DNA is TGTGCCTGGAGTCGCCTCGACGGTTCCGCCTACGAGCAGTACTTC. Protein sequence: CAWSRLDGSAYEQYF. Full variable domain (remainder filled in from reference TRBV30 and TRBJ2-7): SQTIHQWPATLVQPVGSPLSLECTVEGTSNPNLYWYRQAAGRGLQLLFYSVGIGQISSEVPQNLSASRPQDRQFILSSKKLLLSDSGFYLCAWSRLDGSAYEQYFGPGTRLTVT.

The rearrangement uses TRBV5-4 and TRBJ1-2; D gene uncertain. CDR3 length equals 15 residues. V lost 6 bases, J lost 0 bases, and 15 bases lay in between. The germline V gene has CDR1 SGHNT and CDR2 YYREEE (reference sequence). CDR3 DNA sequence: TGTGCCAGCATCAAAGACGGGCTGCCTAACTATGGCTACACCTTC. Protein product: CASIKDGLPNYGYTF.

This clonotype was recorded a few times. The CDR3 DNA reads as TGTGCCAGCAGTCAAACGGGGGGGCGAGCTTTCTTT. This sequence encodes CASSQTGGRAFF. The chain has TRBV9 and TRBJ1-1; D might be TRBD1 (6 bases). Germline V gene lookup returns CDR1 SGDLS and CDR2 YYNGEE. V shed 5 bases and J shed 10 bases, with 15 bases lying between them. The CDR3 loop spans 12 amino acids. Together with reference TRBV9 and TRBJ1-1, the CDR3 gives the full variable domain: DSGVTQTPKHLITATGQRVTLRCSPRSGDLSVYWYQQSLDQGLQFLIQYYNGEERAKGNILERFSAQQFPDLHSELNLSSLELGDSALYFCASSQTGGRAFFGQGTRLTVV.

This clonotype was recorded at least ten times. The rearrangement links TRBV28 to TRBJ2-5; maybe TRBD2 (7 bases). V was trimmed by 6 bases and J by 5 bases, leaving 16 bases between them. From germline, CDR1 is MDHEN and CDR2 SYDVKM. The CDR3 spans 14 residues. The chain's CDR3 is CASSPGGRGETQYF. The CDR3 DNA is TGTGCCAGCAGCCCCGGGGGGCGGGGGGAGACCCAGTACTTC.

V is TRBV2 and J is TRBJ2-4; 8 positions agree with TRBD2. The CDR3 covers 16 residues. Trimming at V came to 7 bases and at J to 9 bases, leaving 17 bases not matched to a gene. Germline CDR1 SNHLY, CDR2 FYNNEI. The CDR3 coding sequence is TGTGCCAGCATCAAAGGAGCGGGCCACGGGGGGGCCATTCAGTACTTC. Amino acids: CASIKGAGHGGAIQYF.

This chain joins TRBV3-1 and TRBJ2-1, with D perhaps TRBD1 or TRBD2 (5 bases each). The CDR3 consists of 12 residues. CDR1 and CDR2 from the germline V gene are LGHDT and YNNKEL (reference sequence). Trimming removed 4 bases from V and 8 bases from J, with 9 bases in between. Here the CDR3 reads CASSRGWDEQFF. CDR3 DNA: TGTGCCAGCAGCCGGGGGTGGGATGAGCAGTTCTTC.

The rearrangement links TRBV20-1 to TRBJ2-6, with D possibly being TRBD1 (5 bases). Trimming took 3 bases from V and 2 from J, leaving 11 bases between them. Germline V lookup: CDR1 DFQATT, CDR2 SNEGSKA (reference sequence). The CDR3 is 15 amino acids. The CDR3 region has the DNA TGCAGTGCTAGCCCCCCCAGGGCTGGGGCCAACGTCCTGACTTTC. Amino acids: CSASPPRAGANVLTF.

The gene calls are TRBV7-9 and TRBJ2-1; 7 positions match TRBD2. Germline CDR1 SEHNR, CDR2 FQNEAQ (reference sequence). With V trimmed by 5 bases and J by 3 bases, 4 bases remained unmatched. The CDR3 totals 14 residues. The CDR3 is CASSHRDYYNEQFF. The CDR3 DNA sequence: TGTGCCAGCAGCCACCGGGACTACTACAATGAGCAGTTCTTC.

This clonotype showed up many times. Here the CDR3 DNA reads TGTGCCAGCTCGTGGGGGACTAGCGTTTACGAGCAGTACTTC. Protein sequence: CASSWGTSVYEQYF. The chain uses TRBV11-2 and TRBJ2-7; 10 bases align to TRBD2. V lost 8 bases to trimming and J lost 4 bases; unmatched junction nucleotides: 8. CDR3 length equals 14 residues. Germline V gives CDR1 SGHAT, CDR2 FQNNGV.

This clonotype was detected many times. This sequence joins TRBV5-1 and TRBJ1-5; D is perhaps TRBD1 (5 bases). Trimming shortened V by 4 bases and J by 0 bases, and 11 bases separated the two germline ends. This CDR3 has 15 residues. Germline V gene sequence: CDR1 SGHRS, CDR2 YFSETQ. The CDR3 here is CASSEGPYSNQPQHF. The CDR3 nucleotides are TGCGCCAGCAGCGAGGGACCGTATAGCAATCAGCCCCAGCATTTT. Full variable domain (missing parts from reference TRBV5-1 and TRBJ1-5): KAGVTQTPRYLIKTRGQQVTLSCSPISGHRSVSWYQQTPGQGLQFLFEYFSETQRNKGNFPGRFSGRQFSNSRSEMNVSTLELGDSALYLCASSEGPYSNQPQHFGDGTRLSIL.

The CDR3 coding sequence is TGTGCCAGCAGTCCCCGAATACAGGACAGGGGACACACCTTC. This gives the protein CASSPRIQDRGHTF. The chain uses TRBV25-1 and TRBJ1-2; 9 nucleotides match TRBD1. After removal of 5 bases from V and 12 bases from J, the junction contained 13 bases not matched to a gene. The CDR3 contains 14 residues. Germline assignment: CDR1 MGHDK and CDR2 SYGVNS.

This chain joins TRBV28 and TRBJ2-1; the match to TRBD2 covers 14 bases. The CDR3 is 19 residues long. Trimming took 5 bases from V and 9 from J; bases not matched to a gene: 18. Germline assignment: CDR1 MDHEN and CDR2 SYDVKM. The CDR3 DNA reads TGTGCCAGCAGTACTGAACCCCTCGGACTAGCGGGAGGACATGCTGAGCAGTTCTTC. This sequence encodes CASSTEPLGLAGGHAEQFF. Full variable domain (missing parts from reference TRBV28 and TRBJ2-1): DVKVTQSSRYLVKRTGEKVFLECVQDMDHENMFWYRQDPGLGLRLIYFSYDVKMKEKGDIPEGYSVSREKKERFSLILESASTNQTSMYLCASSTEPLGLAGGHAEQFFGPGTRLTVL.

This clonotype was counted ten times or more. The chain employs TRBV27 and TRBJ1-2, with unresolved D. The V end was cut by 6 bases, the J end by 7 bases, with 12 bases between. CDR1 and CDR2 from the germline V gene are MNHEY and SMNVEV (reference sequence). CDR3 length: 12 residues. The CDR3 nucleotides read TGTGCCAGCAGGCTCCGTCGGCGTGGCTACACCTTC. This gives the protein CASRLRRRGYTF.

The chain recombines TRBV29-1 with TRBJ1-2, with a weak D call TRBD1 (5 bases). The CDR3 sequence is 13 residues long. The germline V and J ends were trimmed by 1 base and 4 bases, with 10 bases remaining between them. Germline V gene data show CDR1 as SQVTM and CDR2 as ANQGSEA. The CDR3 coding sequence is TGCAGCGTTGAAGGTTCCGGGGGCTATGGCTACACCTTC. Translation: CSVEGSGGYGYTF.

This clonotype was detected a few times. V and J are TRBV19 and TRBJ2-5; D remains ambiguous. From germline, CDR1 is LNHDA and CDR2 SQIVND (reference sequence). Trimming shortened V by 5 bases and J by 2 bases, and 12 bases separated the two germline ends. CDR3 length equals 14 residues. Here the CDR3 reads CASSPSVTQETQYF. CDR3 coding DNA: TGTGCCAGTAGTCCTTCCGTCACTCAAGAGACCCAGTACTTC.

This clonotype was observed at least ten times. This sequence joins TRBV14 and TRBJ2-7, with D perhaps TRBD1 (5 bases). Trimming took off 1 base at V and 3 bases at J, with 13 bases between the two ends. The CDR3 has 15 residues. Looked up from germline, CDR1 is SGHDN and CDR2 is FVKESK. The CDR3 coding sequence is TGTGCCAGCAGCCAAGTTCAGGGATCCTTCTACGAGCAGTACTTC. This encodes CASSQVQGSFYEQYF.

This sequence joins TRBV28 and TRBJ2-1; tentatively, D is TRBD1 (6 bases). The CDR3 covers 10 residues. V was cut by 6 bases and J by 10 bases, with 7 bases left in between. The germline V gene encodes CDR1 MDHEN and CDR2 SYDVKM. CDR3 DNA sequence: TGTGCCAGCAGGGACAGAGAGCAGTTCTTC. Amino acids: CASRDREQFF.

This sequence joins TRBV5-6 and TRBJ2-1; D not resolved. V gave up 0 bases and J gave up 8 bases, with 12 bases separating them. In germline, CDR1 is SGHDT, CDR2 YYEEEE. This CDR3 spans 14 amino acids. CDR3 loop: CASSLEYRFHEQFF. The CDR3, as DNA: TGTGCCAGCAGCTTGGAATATAGGTTCCATGAGCAGTTCTTC.

The sample holds one count of this clonotype. This rearrangement joins TRBV19 to TRBJ2-1, with a tentative D call TRBD2 (6 bases). Germline V gene data show CDR1 as LNHDA and CDR2 as SQIVND (reference sequence). The CDR3 contains 15 residues. V lost 7 bases, J lost 2 bases, and 15 bases lay in between. The CDR3 protein is CASIPSGAAYNEQFF. In DNA, the CDR3 is TGTGCCAGTATCCCTTCGGGAGCGGCCTACAATGAGCAGTTCTTC.

This clonotype appeared a few times. The chain recombines TRBV5-1 with TRBJ2-2; TRBD1 aligns across 10 bases. Germline V CDR1 and CDR2: SGHRS, YFSETQ. The CDR3 runs to 15 residues. V gave up 4 bases and J gave up 7 bases; unmatched junction bases: 7. CDR3 DNA: TGCGCCAGCAGCAATCGACAGGGGGCGAACGGGGAGCTGTTTTTT. Translation gives CASSNRQGANGELFF.

Only a few counts were recorded for this clonotype. The V gene is TRBV5-1, the J gene TRBJ2-2; the D gene is possibly TRBD1 (5 bases). V lost 2 bases and J lost 6, with 17 bases in between. The length of the CDR3 is 16 residues. Germline V gene lookup returns CDR1 SGHRS and CDR2 YFSETQ. CDR3 in amino acids: CASSLEGHPGPGELFF. The DNA of the CDR3 is TGCGCCAGCAGCTTAGAAGGACACCCCGGGCCCGGGGAGCTGTTTTTT.

This clonotype has only a few counts. The rearrangement joins TRBV3-1 to TRBJ2-2; D is ambiguous. The CDR3 is 12 residues long. V was shortened by 3 bases and J by 4 bases, with 3 bases between the two germline ends. CDR1 is LGHDT, CDR2 YNNKEL, per germline (reference sequence). The CDR3 loop reads CASSHGTGELFF. DNA for the CDR3: TGTGCCAGCAGCCACGGCACCGGGGAGCTGTTTTTT.

This clonotype was counted at least ten times. The genes are TRBV7-8 and TRBJ2-1; 9 nucleotides align to TRBD2. CDR1 is SGHVS, CDR2 FQNEAQ, per germline. Trimming took 5 bases from V and 6 from J; bases not matched to a gene: 5. This CDR3 has 14 residues. CDR3 DNA: TGTGCCAGCAGCCCGGGACTAGCAATCAATGAGCAGTTCTTC. This encodes CASSPGLAINEQFF.

The chain links TRBV5-1 to TRBJ1-1; D is ambiguous. V was pared by 0 bases and J by 3 bases, with 6 bases between. CDR1 and CDR2 (germline): SGHRS, YFSETQ. The CDR3 spans 13 residues. The chain's CDR3 is CASSLEEYTEAFF. Here the CDR3 DNA reads TGCGCCAGCAGCTTGGAAGAGTACACTGAAGCTTTCTTT.

This sequence joins TRBV7-9 and TRBJ1-1, with D perhaps TRBD1 (5 bases). CDR3 length equals 14 residues. Germline assignment: CDR1 SEHNR and CDR2 FQNEAQ (reference sequence). Trimming removed 5 bases from V and 5 bases from J, with 15 bases in between. This chain's CDR3 is CASSGNRWETEAFF. CDR3 in DNA: TGTGCCAGCAGCGGGAACAGGTGGGAGACTGAAGCTTTCTTT.

V gene TRBV13 combines with J gene TRBJ2-7, with 12 bases matching TRBD2. In germline, CDR1 is PRHDT, CDR2 FYEKMQ (reference sequence). This CDR3 spans 15 amino acids. With V trimmed by 2 bases and J by 3 bases, 2 bases remained unmatched. The CDR3 region has the DNA TGTGCCAGCAGCTTAAGGACTAGCGGGATCTACGAGCAGTACTTC. This translates into CASSLRTSGIYEQYF.

The CDR3 DNA sequence: TGTGCCAGCAGCTTAGCCGACTATGGAGCCGGGGAGCTGTTTTTT. Protein sequence: CASSLADYGAGELFF. The chain is built from TRBV7-2 and TRBJ2-2; weak D call: TRBD2 (5 bases). Germline V gives CDR1 SGHTA, CDR2 FQGNSA. Trimming removed 0 bases from V and 6 bases from J, with 11 bases in between. There are 15 residues in the CDR3.

The J gene is TRBJ2-1, the V gene TRBV24-1; maybe TRBD2 (6 bases). Between the trimmed V and J ends, which lost 0 bases and 7 bases, there was a span of 6 bases. This CDR3 is built from 13 residues. Per the germline V gene, CDR1 is KGHDR and CDR2 is SFDVKD. The CDR3 DNA follows: TGTGCCACCAGTGATTTGGGGAGGAATGAGCAGTTCTTC. Its translation: CATSDLGRNEQFF.

The sample holds many counts of this clonotype. In nucleotides, the CDR3 is TGTGCCAGCAGTTACGGACAGTTTACTGAAGCTTTCTTT. It is translated as CASSYGQFTEAFF. J is TRBJ1-1 and V is TRBV6-2 or TRBV6-3; a possible D gene is TRBD1 (6 bases). The germline V gene encodes CDR1 MNHEY and CDR2 SVGEGT. Trimming took 2 bases from V and 5 from J, leaving 9 bases between them. The CDR3 has 13 amino acids.

This clonotype has at least ten counts. The chain uses TRBV30 and TRBJ2-7; TRBD2 matches at 8 bases. CDR3 length: 15 residues. With V trimmed by 1 base and J by 3 bases, 8 bases remained unmatched. Germline V gene data show CDR1 as GTSNPN and CDR2 as SVGIG (reference sequence). The CDR3 loop reads CAWSALTSGNYEQYF. For the CDR3, the DNA is TGTGCCTGGAGTGCCCTTACTAGCGGCAACTACGAGCAGTACTTC.